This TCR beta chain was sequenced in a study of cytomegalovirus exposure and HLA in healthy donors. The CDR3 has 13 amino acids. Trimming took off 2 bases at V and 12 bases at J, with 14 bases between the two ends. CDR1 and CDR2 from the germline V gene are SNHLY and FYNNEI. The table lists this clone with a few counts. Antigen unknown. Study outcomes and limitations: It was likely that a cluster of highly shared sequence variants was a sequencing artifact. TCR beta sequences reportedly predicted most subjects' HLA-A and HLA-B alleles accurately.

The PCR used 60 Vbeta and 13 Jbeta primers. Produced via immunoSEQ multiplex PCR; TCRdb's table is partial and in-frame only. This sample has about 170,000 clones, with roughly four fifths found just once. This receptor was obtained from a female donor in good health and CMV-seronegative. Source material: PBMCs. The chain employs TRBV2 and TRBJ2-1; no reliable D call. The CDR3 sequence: CASSETKEASQFF. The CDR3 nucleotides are TGTGCCAGCAGTGAAACAAAAGAAGCGTCGCAGTTCTTC.